This T cell receptor beta chain was recovered during a study of T cell responses to AZD1222 COVID-19 vaccine. Findings and caveats of the study: After two AZD1222 doses, spike-specific TCR breadth and depth rose versus day 0. At 160-218 and 743-854, vaccine-associated CD4 TCRs were dominant, and they spanned spike.

For this clone: Antigen unknown.

Profiled with immunoSEQ multiplex PCR; TCRdb holds only in-frame clones, not every one. The sample holds approximately 60,000 clones; approximately 84% are singletons and the top ten take around 17%. This CDR3 is 15 amino acids long. V lost 2 bases, J lost 13 bases, and 20 bases lay in between. Germline CDR1 MDHEN, CDR2 SYDVKM. This sequence joins TRBV28 and TRBJ1-4, with D hard to call. The TCR originated in an adult in good health. Sequences were derived from peripheral blood, sampled on day 0 of AZD1222 vaccination. CDR3 amino acids: CASSLPQASGDRLFF. CDR3 DNA: TGTGCCAGCAGTTTACCGCAGGCGTCTGGGGATAGACTGTTTTTT. Complete variable domain (other parts from reference TRBV28 and TRBJ1-4): DVKVTQSSRYLVKRTGEKVFLECVQDMDHENMFWYRQDPGLGLRLIYFSYDVKMKEKGDIPEGYSVSREKKERFSLILESASTNQTSMYLCASSLPQASGDRLFFGSGTQLSVL.